This TCR beta chain was recorded in a study of blood T cell repertoires in COVID-19. The CDR3 length is 16 residues. V lost 4 bases to trimming and J lost 0 bases; unmatched junction nucleotides: 10. Generated by immunoSEQ multiplex PCR, the TCRdb table keeps only in-frame clones and is missing some. The sample contains about 38,000 clones, about 85% of which appear only once. Only a few counts were recorded for this clone. Sequencing used peripheral blood. The V and J genes are TRBV5-3 and TRBJ2-7; 7 positions agree with TRBD2. TRBV5-3 is an ORF; its function is uncertain. The TCR was taken from a man aged 55 to 70 with COVID-19, enrolled during active disease. Here the CDR3 reads CARSGSLARSSYEQYF. DNA for the CDR3: TGTGCCAGAAGCGGCTCACTAGCGCGTAGCTCCTACGAGCAGTACTTC.